This entry is about one T cell receptor beta chain. Its antigen target is currently unknown. Per-base qualities were not stored, and no clone one base away is much larger. The sample originates from a study of T cell clonotyping in hematopoietic cell transplantation (dated by TCRdb to about 2021). Regarding the complete study: Pretransplant recipient samples were obtained after cytoreduction. A total of some 140 blood samples were gathered in the study from roughly 40 consecutive transplant recipients along with their related donors. Patients were recruited between late 2015 and January 2017 and followed until late 2020 or death.

CDR1 and CDR2 were assigned from the germline V gene as SQVTM and ANQGSEA. V lost 4 bases and J lost 0 bases; the stretch between them is 8 bases long. Including the terminal cysteine and phenylalanine, the CDR3 comprises 13 residues. Only CDR3 DNA remains: 39 bases, in frame from the first base. The investigation overall reported the following: Broader posttransplant TCR repertoire diversity was predicted by donor and pretransplant recipient Inverse Simpson Index values. A decrease in recipient TCR diversity was observed after transplant, and a progressive increase in pathologically expanded clonotypes was seen from day 30 to day 180. The sample size was limited, and because cells were not sorted, the contributions of CD4 and CD8 repertoires could not be separated. Recipient repertoires showed only a small fraction of overlap with donor repertoires, and over 95% appeared de novo at the given depth.

TCR beta CDR3 regions were amplified from genomic DNA with the immunoSEQ assay, a bias-controlled multiplex PCR using V- and J-specific primers. In a second PCR step, a proprietary barcode and Illumina adapter sequences were attached to the CDR3 amplicons. An Illumina MiSeq instrument was used for sequencing of the CDR3 libraries. Per the source publication's procedure: Export and quality control were handled in immunoSEQ Analyzer 3.0, while downstream analyses relied on R Bioconductor and Immunarch. Only productive rearrangements in the normalized downsampled data set went into calculating the repertoire metrics. Clonotypes larger than 5 templates in the normalized cohort were defined as pathologically expanded. The Inverse Simpson Index served as the measure of repertoire diversity. The non-normalized data set was used for CMV-specificity analyses so that all clonotypes could be captured. This immuneACCESS table, as held by TCRdb, lists in-frame sequences with V and J called but not all clones. Of the missing ones, under half trace to an unresolved V gene in checked studies; the others have no known cause. The DNA was the basis for D and trimming; V, J and clone size are from that table. Here the sample has around 40,000 clones; roughly 94% occur a single time. Around 1.5% of the sample is taken by the ten largest.

The sample's time point label, in plain terms: recipient sample about 28 days before transplant, after cytoreduction. Blood from recipients was drawn about 28 days before transplant and again at days 30, 100 and 180 after transplant. Nuclei Lysis Solution was used to extract genomic DNA from fresh or cryopreserved unfractionated peripheral blood mononuclear cells. This sequence was found in a man in his forties with chronic myeloid leukemia. Some clones in this sample may be carry-over from other donors' samples. The sequencing here drew on peripheral blood mononuclear cells, taken before stem cell transplant. The sequence joins TRBV29-1 to TRBJ2-3; the D gene cannot be resolved reliably. The sequenced DNA: TGCAGCGTTGGATGGATAAGCACAGATACGCAGTATTTT. This codes for CSVGWISTDTQYF.